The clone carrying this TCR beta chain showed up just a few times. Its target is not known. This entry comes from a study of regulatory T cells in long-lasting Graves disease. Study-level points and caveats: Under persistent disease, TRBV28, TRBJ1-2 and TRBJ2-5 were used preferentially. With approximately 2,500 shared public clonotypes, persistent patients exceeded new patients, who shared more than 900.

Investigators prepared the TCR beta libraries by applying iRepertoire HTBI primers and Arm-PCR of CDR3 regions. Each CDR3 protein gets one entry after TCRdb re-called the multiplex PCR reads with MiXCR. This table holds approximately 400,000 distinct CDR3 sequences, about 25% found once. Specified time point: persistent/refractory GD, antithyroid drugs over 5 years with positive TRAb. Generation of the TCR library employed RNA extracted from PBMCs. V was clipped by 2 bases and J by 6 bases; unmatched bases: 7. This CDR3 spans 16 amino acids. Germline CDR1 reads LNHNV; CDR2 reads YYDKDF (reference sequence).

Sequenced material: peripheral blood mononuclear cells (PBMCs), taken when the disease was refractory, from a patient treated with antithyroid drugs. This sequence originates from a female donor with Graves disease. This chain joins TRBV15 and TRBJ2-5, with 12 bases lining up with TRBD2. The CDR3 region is CATSRLAGGPGQTQYF. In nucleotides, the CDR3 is TGTGCCACCAGCAGACTAGCGGGAGGGCCCGGTCAGACCCAGTACTTC.